The clone carrying this T cell receptor beta chain was seen once. Its antigen is unidentified. This sample was included in a study of OX40 agonist ivuxolimab in advanced cancers. At the level of the study: Ivuxolimab, which patients received intravenously every 2 weeks, was dosed at 0.01 to 10 mg/kg. General study points: Antigen specificity was not determined for the expanded peripheral T cells.

The germline CDR1 and CDR2 sequences are SGHDT and YYEEEE. Trimming pared 1 base from V and 0 bases from J, leaving 8 bases between. The CDR3 is 15 amino acids. The method was immunoSEQ multiplex PCR; TCRdb's version includes in-frame clones alone and lacks a portion of them. Found here are tens of thousands of clones, 85% to 90% of them singletons; the top ten hold more than 0.35%. The source material was CD4+ or CD8+ T cells sorted from blood, sampled in a trial of the OX40 agonist ivuxolimab. This chain links TRBV5-6 with TRBJ2-4; D possibly corresponds to TRBD1 (6 bases). This clonotype originated in an adult with an advanced solid tumor such as melanoma, head and neck, liver or kidney cancer. CDR3 nucleotides: TGTGCCAGCAGCTTGAGGGGGATAGCCAAAAACATTCAGTACTTC. Residues: CASSLRGIAKNIQYF.